One sample yielded the 3 T cell receptor beta chains listed below, sequenced in a study of T cell responses to AZD1222 COVID-19 vaccine. Method: immunoSEQ multiplex PCR; TCRdb's copy keeps in-frame clones and lacks some. The data hold roughly 150,000 clones, with more than 85% observed a single time. The sample was peripheral blood, taken on day 0 of AZD1222 vaccination. The receptors stem from an adult in good health.

CDR3: CASSESGAVEQYF. The CDR3 nucleotides are TGCGCCAGCAGTGAGTCGGGAGCGGTCGAGCAGTACTTC. This rearrangement joins TRBV10-1 to TRBJ2-7; TRBD2 might be the D (5 bases). The CDR3 loop spans 13 amino acids. The V gene's germline CDR1 is WNHNN and CDR2 SYGVQD (reference sequence). V was cut by 0 bases and J by 6 bases, with 9 bases left in between.

V gene TRBV5-6 combines with J gene TRBJ1-1; TRBD1 is a possible D gene (6 bases). Germline V gene data show CDR1 as SGHDT and CDR2 as YYEEEE. V was trimmed by 2 bases and J by 2 bases, leaving 22 bases between them. This CDR3 is built from 18 residues. CDR3 sequence reads: CASSFAKSYREGNTEAFF. The DNA of the CDR3 is TGTGCCAGCAGCTTTGCCAAATCCTACAGGGAGGGAAACACTGAAGCTTTCTTT.

V gene TRBV6-5 combines with J gene TRBJ2-2; D is unresolved. The V gene lost 6 bases and the J gene lost 0 bases, with 11 bases spanning the gap. The germline CDR1 and CDR2 sequences are MNHEY and SVGAGI. CDR3 length: 15 residues. CDR3 DNA sequence: TGTGCCAGCAGCCTCGGTTTCTCGAACACCGGGGAGCTGTTTTTT. Its translation is CASSLGFSNTGELFF.